This TCR beta chain was retrieved from a study of T cell changes during pregnancy in multiple sclerosis. This CDR3 has 15 amino acids. The V gene's germline CDR1 is SEHNR and CDR2 FQNEAQ (reference sequence). V dropped 8 bases and J dropped 3; count of bases not matched to a gene: 8. Assay used: immunoSEQ multiplex PCR; TCRdb lists only in-frame clones, some missing. The repertoire holds 70,000 to 95,000 clones, with 85% to 95% as singletons. The TCR was taken from a female donor with multiple sclerosis, enrolled in a pregnancy study. The chain combines TRBV7-9 with TRBJ2-2; 8 bases align to TRBD2. Sequenced here: peripheral blood, sampled in the first trimester of pregnancy. The CDR3 loop is CASGSGGPDTGELFF. In nucleotides, the CDR3 is TGTGCCAGCGGGTCGGGGGGGCCGGACACCGGGGAGCTGTTTTTT.